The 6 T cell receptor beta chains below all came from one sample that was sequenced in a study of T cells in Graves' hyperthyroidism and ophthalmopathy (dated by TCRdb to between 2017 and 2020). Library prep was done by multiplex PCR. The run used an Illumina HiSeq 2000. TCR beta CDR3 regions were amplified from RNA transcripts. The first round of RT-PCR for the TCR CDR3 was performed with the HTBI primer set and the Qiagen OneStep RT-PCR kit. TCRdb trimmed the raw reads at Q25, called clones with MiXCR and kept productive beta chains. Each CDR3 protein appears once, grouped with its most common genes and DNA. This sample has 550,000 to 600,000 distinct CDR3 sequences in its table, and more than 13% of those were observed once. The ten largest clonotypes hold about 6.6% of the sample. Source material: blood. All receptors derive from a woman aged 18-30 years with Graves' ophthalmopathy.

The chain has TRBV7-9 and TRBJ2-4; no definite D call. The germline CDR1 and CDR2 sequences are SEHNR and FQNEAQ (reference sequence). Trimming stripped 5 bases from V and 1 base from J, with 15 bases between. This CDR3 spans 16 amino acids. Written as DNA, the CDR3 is TGTGCCAGCAGCCCTATCCAAGGTCGGGCCAAAAACATTCAGTACTTC. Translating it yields CASSPIQGRAKNIQYF.

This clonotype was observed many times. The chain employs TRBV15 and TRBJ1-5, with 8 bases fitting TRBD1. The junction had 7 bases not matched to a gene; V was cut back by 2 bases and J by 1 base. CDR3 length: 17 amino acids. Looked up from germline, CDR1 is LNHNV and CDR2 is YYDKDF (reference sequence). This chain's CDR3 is CATSRSPTGVSNQPQHF. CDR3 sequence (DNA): TGTGCCACCAGCAGAAGCCCGACAGGGGTGAGCAATCAGCCCCAGCATTTT. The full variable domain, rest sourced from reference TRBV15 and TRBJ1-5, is DAMVIQNPRYQVTQFGKPVTLSCSQTLNHNVMYWYQQKSSQAPKLLFHYYDKDFNNEADTPDNFQSRRPNTSFCFLDIRSPGLGDTAMYLCATSRSPTGVSNQPQHFGDGTRLSIL.

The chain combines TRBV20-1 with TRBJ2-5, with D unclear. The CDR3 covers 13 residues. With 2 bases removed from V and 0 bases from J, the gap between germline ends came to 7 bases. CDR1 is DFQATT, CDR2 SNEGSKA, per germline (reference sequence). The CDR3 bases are TGCAGTGCTAGATCCAATTACCAAGAGACCCAGTACTTC. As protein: CSARSNYQETQYF.

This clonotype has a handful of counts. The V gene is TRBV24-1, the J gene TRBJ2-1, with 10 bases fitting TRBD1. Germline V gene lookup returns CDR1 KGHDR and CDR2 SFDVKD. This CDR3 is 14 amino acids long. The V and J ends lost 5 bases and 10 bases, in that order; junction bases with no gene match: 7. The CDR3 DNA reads TGTGCCACCAGTGGACAGGGGGCTGCCGTGGAGCAGTTCTTC. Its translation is CATSGQGAAVEQFF.

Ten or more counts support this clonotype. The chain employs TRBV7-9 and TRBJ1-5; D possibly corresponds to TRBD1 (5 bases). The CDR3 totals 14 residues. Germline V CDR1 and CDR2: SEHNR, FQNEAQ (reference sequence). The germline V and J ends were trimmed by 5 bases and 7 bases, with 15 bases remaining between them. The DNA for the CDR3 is TGTGCCAGCAGCGACGACAGAACCGCCCAGCCCCAGCATTTT. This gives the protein CASSDDRTAQPQHF.

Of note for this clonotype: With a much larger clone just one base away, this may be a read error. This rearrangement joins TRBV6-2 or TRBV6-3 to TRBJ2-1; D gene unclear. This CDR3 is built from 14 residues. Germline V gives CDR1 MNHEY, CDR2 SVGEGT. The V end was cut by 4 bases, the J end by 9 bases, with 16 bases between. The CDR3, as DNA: TGTGCCAGCAGTTCAACCCGACTGGGCCGTGAGCAGTTCTTC. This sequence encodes CASSSTRLGREQFF.